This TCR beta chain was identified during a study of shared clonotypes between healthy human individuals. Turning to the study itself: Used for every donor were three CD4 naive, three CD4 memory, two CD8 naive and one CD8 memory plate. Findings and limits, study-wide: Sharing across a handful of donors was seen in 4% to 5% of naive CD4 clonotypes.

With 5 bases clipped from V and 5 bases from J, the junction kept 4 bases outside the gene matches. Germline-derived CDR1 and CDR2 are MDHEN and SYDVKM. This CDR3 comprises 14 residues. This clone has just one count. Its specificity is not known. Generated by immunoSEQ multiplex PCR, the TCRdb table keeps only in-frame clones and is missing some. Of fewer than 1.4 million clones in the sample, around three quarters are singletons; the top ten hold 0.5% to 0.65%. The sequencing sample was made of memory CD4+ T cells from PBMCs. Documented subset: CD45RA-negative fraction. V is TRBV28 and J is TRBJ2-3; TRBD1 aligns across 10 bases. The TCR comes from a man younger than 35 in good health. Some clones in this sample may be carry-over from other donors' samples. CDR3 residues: CASSTTGGVDTQYF. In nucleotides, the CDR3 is TGTGCCAGCAGTACGACAGGGGGCGTAGATACGCAGTATTTT.